The 27 T cell receptor beta chains below come from one sample, sequenced in a study of blood T cells in healthy people across ages. Primers used in a second PCR of roughly 6 to 12 cycles were a sample-barcoded 5' primer and a J-beta primer mix. One entry per CDR3 protein, called by TCRdb with MiXCR from the 5' RACE reads. The sample consists of 1.5 million to 2 million distinct CDR3 sequences, roughly 30% of them appearing once. The sample taken for sequencing was blood. The receptors were gathered from a woman aged 30 to 39 in good health.

The gene calls are TRBV10-3 and TRBJ2-1, with 9 bases matching TRBD2. The CDR3 runs to 15 residues. Trimming at V came to 0 bases and at J to 9 bases, leaving 6 bases not matched to a gene. The germline gives CDR1 ENHRY, CDR2 SYGVKD. The chain's CDR3 is CAISESMGREGEQFF. In nucleotides, the CDR3 is TGTGCCATCAGTGAGTCGATGGGGCGGGAGGGTGAGCAGTTCTTC.

This clonotype was seen more than once but under ten times. The chain couples TRBV20-1 to TRBJ2-2, with a tentative D call TRBD2 (6 bases). The CDR3 length is 12 residues. V lost 3 bases, J lost 6 bases, and 8 bases lay in between. Germline V gene sequence: CDR1 DFQATT, CDR2 SNEGSKA (reference sequence). DNA of the CDR3: TGCAGTGCTAGCAGACTAGCCGGGGAGCTGTTTTTT. Amino acid sequence: CSASRLAGELFF.

The J gene is TRBJ1-2, the V gene TRBV12-3 or TRBV12-4, with D hard to call. Trimming left V 3 bases short and J 4 bases short, with 9 bases between. The CDR3 consists of 13 residues. The CDR3 loop is CASSFDGPYGYTF. In nucleotides, the CDR3 is TGTGCCAGCAGTTTTGACGGTCCCTATGGCTACACCTTC.

The rearrangement uses TRBV7-3 and TRBJ2-5, with TRBD2 as a possible D gene (5 bases). With 4 bases removed from V and 9 bases from J, the gap between germline ends came to 15 bases. Germline V gives CDR1 SGHTA, CDR2 FQGTGA. The CDR3 spans 13 residues. The CDR3 spells CASSSGPSGAQYF. The CDR3 region has the DNA TGTGCCAGCAGCTCCGGACCGTCCGGGGCCCAGTACTTC. The full variable domain, with the rest looked up from reference TRBV7-3 and TRBJ2-5, is GAGVSQTPSNKVTEKGKYVELRCDPISGHTALYWYRQSLGQGPEFLIYFQGTGAADDSGLPNDRFFAVRPEGSVSTLKIQRTERGDSAVYLCASSSGPSGAQYFGPGTRLLVL.

This clonotype has more than one count but fewer than ten. The chain has TRBV4-1 and TRBJ1-1; possible D gene TRBD1, 5 bases. The V and J ends lost 0 bases and 4 bases respectively, with 9 bases between them. Germline-derived CDR1 and CDR2 are MGHRA and YSYEKL. The CDR3 covers 14 residues. Here the CDR3 reads CASSQEPGPTEAFF. The CDR3 DNA follows: TGCGCCAGCAGCCAAGAACCAGGGCCCACTGAAGCTTTCTTT.

V and J are TRBV9 and TRBJ2-7; TRBD2 matches 11 bases. Per germline, CDR1 SGDLS and CDR2 YYNGEE. CDR3 size: 16 residues. The V and J ends lost 0 bases and 0 bases, in that order; junction bases with no gene match: 2. CDR3 loop: CASSVGLAGPSYEQYF. The CDR3 region has the DNA TGTGCCAGCAGCGTAGGACTAGCGGGACCCTCCTACGAGCAGTACTTC. Drawing the rest from reference TRBV9 and TRBJ2-7, the complete variable domain is DSGVTQTPKHLITATGQRVTLRCSPRSGDLSVYWYQQSLDQGLQFLIQYYNGEERAKGNILERFSAQQFPDLHSELNLSSLELGDSALYFCASSVGLAGPSYEQYFGPGTRLTVT.

This clonotype was detected only a few times. One junction end disagrees with the germline gene, perhaps due to a read error. The chain links TRBV6-1 to TRBJ2-2; the match to TRBD1 covers 7 bases. CDR1 is MNHNS and CDR2 is SASEGT in the germline V gene. The CDR3 has 14 amino acids. The CDR3 loop reads CAGRGSTGTGELFF. The CDR3 nucleotides are TGTGCCGGCAGGGGGTCAACGGGCACCGGGGAGCTGTTTTTT.

This clonotype turned up a few times. V and J are TRBV20-1 and TRBJ1-2; no clear D. Germline values: CDR1 DFQATT, CDR2 SNEGSKA (reference sequence). The CDR3 runs 16 residues. V shed 6 bases and J shed 6 bases, with 26 bases lying between them. CDR3 sequence (DNA): TGCAGTGCCAGGCTGCCTATGACGGTCGCCGGGGATGGCTACACCTTC. Its protein product is CSARLPMTVAGDGYTF.

The rearrangement joins TRBV20-1 to TRBJ2-1, with D perhaps given as TRBD1 or TRBD2 (6 bases each). Germline CDR1 DFQATT, CDR2 SNEGSKA (reference sequence). The CDR3 extends over 16 amino acids. V lost 4 bases, J lost 1 base, and 17 bases lay in between. As DNA, the CDR3 is TGCAGTGCTACAATGAGGGGGGCACTATCCTACAATGAGCAGTTCTTC. This translates into CSATMRGALSYNEQFF.

This clonotype was counted once. CDR3: CASSGWENTEAFF. CDR3 bases: TGTGCCAGCAGTGGGTGGGAGAACACTGAAGCTTTCTTT. V and J are TRBV2 and TRBJ1-1; D unresolved. Between the trimmed V and J ends, which lost 4 bases and 1 base, there was a span of 7 bases. The CDR3 has 13 amino acids. From germline, CDR1 is SNHLY and CDR2 FYNNEI.

This sequence joins TRBV7-9 and TRBJ2-1, with 13 bases lining up with TRBD2. J was trimmed by 8 bases and V by 5 bases; bases with no gene match: 9. Germline V CDR1 and CDR2: SEHNR, FQNEAQ (reference sequence). CDR3 size: 16 residues. The CDR3 DNA sequence: TGTGCCAGCAGCGGCCGACTAGCGGGGGGTACGTATGAGCAGTTCTTC. Its protein product is CASSGRLAGGTYEQFF.

This clonotype has a handful of counts. The V gene is TRBV24-1, the J gene TRBJ2-3; TRBD1 matches at 8 bases. V lost 0 bases and J lost 3; bases outside the gene matches: 7. The length of the CDR3 is 17 residues. Germline CDR1 KGHDR, CDR2 SFDVKD. The CDR3 nucleotides are TGTGCCACCAGTGATTTGACGGGACAGGAGACTACAGATACGCAGTATTTT. This translates into CATSDLTGQETTDTQYF.

There are a few counts of this clonotype. The rearrangement uses TRBV28 and TRBJ2-5, with D possibly TRBD2 on 6 matching bases. This CDR3 has 13 residues. The V end was cut by 7 bases, the J end by 5 bases, with 14 bases between. Germline V gene sequence: CDR1 MDHEN, CDR2 SYDVKM. The CDR3 DNA is TGTGCCAGCACCTCGGGAGTTGGGGAGACCCAGTACTTC. It is translated as CASTSGVGETQYF.

The chain combines TRBV2 with TRBJ2-7, with D possibly called TRBD1 or TRBD2 (7 bases each). The end of the DNA fits TRBJ2-5 better, so the J call may be wrong. Germline V CDR1 and CDR2: SNHLY, FYNNEI. CDR3 length: 15 amino acids. CDR3 in amino acids: CASSQGGLRGETQYF. The CDR3 DNA is TGTGCCAGCAGTCAGGGGGGACTACGCGGAGAGACCCAGTACTTC.

In its sample, this clonotype was seen a few times. The CDR3: CASSPLGQGVVGLETQYF. In nucleotides, the CDR3 is TGTGCCAGCAGTCCCTTAGGACAGGGGGTCGTCGGGTTGGAGACCCAGTACTTC. The chain employs TRBV9 and TRBJ2-5; 10 bases agree with TRBD1. Germline assignment: CDR1 SGDLS and CDR2 YYNGEE. The CDR3 length is 18 residues. V was clipped by 5 bases and J by 5 bases; unmatched bases: 18.

The CDR3 reads CASSPLRVAGAHNEQFF. Written as DNA, the CDR3 is TGTGCCAGCAGTCCCCTCAGAGTAGCGGGGGCCCACAATGAGCAGTTCTTC. This chain links TRBV12-3 or TRBV12-4 with TRBJ2-1; 9 nucleotides line up with TRBD2. The CDR3 is 17 residues long. V lost 5 bases, J lost 5 bases, and 13 bases stayed unmatched.

This clonotype was counted only a few times. The chain recombines TRBV5-1 with TRBJ1-6; no definite D call. From germline, CDR1 is SGHRS and CDR2 YFSETQ. CDR3 length: 16 residues. Trimming pared 2 bases from V and 7 bases from J, leaving 16 bases between. CDR3 DNA sequence: TGCGCCAGCAGCTTCACCCTCCAAGGGAGGAATTCACCCCTCCACTTT. Translating it yields CASSFTLQGRNSPLHF.

This clonotype was seen repeatedly, ten times or more. The V and J genes are TRBV20-1 and TRBJ2-3; maybe TRBD1 (6 bases). Trimming cost V 5 bases and J 4 bases, with 10 bases left between them. The germline CDR1 and CDR2 sequences are DFQATT and SNEGSKA (reference sequence). This CDR3 spans 12 amino acids. The CDR3 reads CSAWTVPDTQYF. The CDR3 bases are TGCAGTGCTTGGACAGTTCCAGATACGCAGTATTTT.

Of note for this clonotype: This may come from a read error, since a much larger clone is one base off. The genes are TRBV29-1 and TRBJ2-5, with TRBD2 as a possible D gene (5 bases). The CDR3 runs 12 residues. Germline CDR1 is SQVTM and CDR2 is ANQGSEA. The CDR3 DNA is TGCGGTATACTAGGGATCCAAGAGACCCAGTACTTC. It codes for CGILGIQETQYF.

The V gene is TRBV4-1, the J gene TRBJ1-2; 7 nucleotides match TRBD1. The CDR3 runs to 16 residues. Looked up from germline, CDR1 is MGHRA and CDR2 is YSYEKL. V lost 4 bases and J lost 2; bases outside the gene matches: 10. The CDR3 DNA sequence: TGCGCCAGCAGCCCGCTGACAGGGTGGGGGAACTATGGCTACACCTTC. Translating it yields CASSPLTGWGNYGYTF.

The gene calls are TRBV7-2 and TRBJ1-2; D may be TRBD1 (5 bases). Trimming stripped 6 bases from V and 11 bases from J, with 16 bases between. This CDR3 is 12 amino acids long. The germline V gene has CDR1 SGHTA and CDR2 FQGNSA. The DNA for the CDR3 is TGTGCCAGCAGGGGTTCCGGACAACGGTACACCTTC. Translating it yields CASRGSGQRYTF.

This chain joins TRBV7-6 and TRBJ2-7; the match to TRBD1 covers 7 bases. The CDR3 totals 19 residues. With 0 bases clipped from V and 6 bases from J, the junction kept 20 bases outside the gene matches. Germline values: CDR1 SGHVS, CDR2 FNYEAQ. The CDR3 sequence: CASSLALRGQGYNLREQYV. CDR3 nucleotides: TGTGCCAGCAGCTTAGCGCTAAGGGGGCAGGGTTATAACCTACGCGAGCAGTACGTC.

The V and J genes are TRBV3-1 and TRBJ2-7; 11 nucleotides agree with TRBD1. The CDR3 extends over 15 amino acids. Germline loops: CDR1 LGHDT, CDR2 YNNKEL (reference sequence). V lost 3 bases, J lost 2 bases, and 3 bases stayed unmatched. The CDR3 here is CASSQKGQGAYEQYF. The CDR3 DNA follows: TGTGCCAGCAGCCAGAAGGGACAGGGGGCCTACGAGCAGTACTTC.

This clonotype appeared a few times. The chain recombines TRBV10-3 with TRBJ1-1; D not resolved. The V end was cut by 4 bases, the J end by 1 base, with 10 bases between. CDR3 size: 14 residues. CDR1 ENHRY and CDR2 SYGVKD come from the germline V gene. This CDR3 is CAISVDAENTEAFF. CDR3 DNA sequence: TGTGCCATCAGTGTCGACGCAGAGAACACTGAAGCTTTCTTT.

A remark on this clonotype: A much larger clone lies a single base off, so this may be a read error. The rearrangement links TRBV27 to TRBJ2-3; D uncertain. Trimming pared 2 bases from V and 5 bases from J, leaving 11 bases between. The germline CDR1 and CDR2 sequences are MNHEY and SMNVEV (reference sequence). CDR3 size: 14 residues. In nucleotides, the CDR3 is TGTGCCAGCAGTTTAGGTCCGGGCATAGATACGCAGTATTTT. Translating gives CASSLGPGIDTQYF.

This chain uses TRBV4-1 with TRBJ2-7, with 9 bases that match TRBD1. The V and J ends lost 2 bases and 6 bases, in that order; junction bases with no gene match: 8. Looked up from germline, CDR1 is MGHRA and CDR2 is YSYEKL. The CDR3 extends over 15 amino acids. The CDR3 sequence: CASSQTTGTGFEQYF. For the CDR3, the DNA is TGCGCCAGCAGCCAAACGACCGGGACAGGGTTCGAGCAGTACTTC.

Points on this clonotype: Since no conserved phenylalanine or tryptophan closes the CDR3, a read error is the likely cause. This chain connects TRBV2 to TRBJ2-5; D assignment may be TRBD1 or TRBD2 (5 bases each). The CDR3 runs to 13 residues. Germline CDR1 is SNHLY and CDR2 is FYNNEI. The germline V and J ends were trimmed by 9 bases and 5 bases, with 16 bases remaining between them. The CDR3 DNA reads TGTGCCAGTACCGAGCGGAACAGGGAGACCCAGTACTGC. This sequence encodes CASTERNRETQYC.